The next 18 T cell receptor beta chains were all read from a single sample in a study of regulatory T cells in long-lasting Graves disease. CDR3 regions were amplified by Arm-PCR using iRepertoire HTBI primers to build TCR beta libraries. TCRdb re-called the multiplex PCR reads through MiXCR, storing one row per CDR3 protein. The top ten hold 20% to 25% of the sample, which has a few hundred thousand distinct CDR3 sequences, about 16% seen once. Time point specified: newly diagnosed GD, antithyroid drugs for less than 3 months. Construction of the TCR library relied on RNA isolated from PBMCs. These sequences were also reported in another study, on T cells in Graves' hyperthyroidism and ophthalmopathy.

Sample: peripheral blood mononuclear cells (PBMCs), taken at new diagnosis, from a patient treated with antithyroid drugs. The origin of the receptors is a woman between 18 and 29 years old with Graves disease.

This clonotype has a count of ten or more. The chain is built from TRBV13 and TRBJ2-7, with 10 positions matching TRBD1. The germline V gene encodes CDR1 PRHDT and CDR2 FYEKMQ (reference sequence). The CDR3 contains 15 residues. V was pared by 5 bases and J by 4 bases, with 8 bases of the junction left unmatched. The CDR3 DNA sequence: TGTGCCAGCAGCACCCGGGACAGGGGTCCTTACGAGCAGTACTTC. Translation: CASSTRDRGPYEQYF.

In its sample, this clonotype was seen a few times. J is TRBJ1-2 and V is TRBV15; unclear D gene. There are 15 residues in the CDR3. The V and J ends lost 3 bases and 0 bases respectively, with 11 bases between them. Germline CDR1 is LNHNV and CDR2 is YYDKDF (reference sequence). The CDR3 region has the DNA TGTGCCACCAGCAGGCGAGTGGCAGCTAACTATGGCTACACCTTC. It encodes CATSRRVAANYGYTF.

This clonotype was recorded many times. The J gene is TRBJ2-7, the V gene TRBV7-9; 11 nucleotides match TRBD1. V shed 5 bases and J 3 bases; nucleotides not matched to a gene: 6. The V gene's germline CDR1 is SEHNR and CDR2 FQNEAQ (reference sequence). The length of the CDR3 is 15 residues. As DNA, the CDR3 is TGTGCCAGCAGCCCCCGGGACAGGGGGGACTACGAGCAGTACTTC. It specifies CASSPRDRGDYEQYF.

This clonotype has a count of ten or more. V is TRBV6-2 or TRBV6-3 and J is TRBJ2-5; D is perhaps TRBD2 (5 bases). Germline lookup yields CDR1 MNHEY and CDR2 SVGEGT. The CDR3 is 12 amino acids. V lost 6 bases to trimming and J lost 7 bases, with 12 bases between them. The CDR3 here is CASRRAEATQYF. In DNA form, the CDR3 reads TGTGCCAGCAGGAGGGCCGAGGCGACCCAGTACTTC.

This clonotype was detected many times. This chain connects TRBV6-5 to TRBJ2-5; a possible D gene is TRBD2 (5 bases). The CDR3 is made up of 15 amino acids. Deletions cut 3 bases from V and 6 bases from J, with 17 bases between. In germline, CDR1 is MNHEY, CDR2 SVGAGI. Here the CDR3 reads CASSYRTGPEKTQYF. The CDR3 coding sequence is TGTGCCAGCAGTTATAGGACTGGTCCCGAGAAGACCCAGTACTTC.

This clonotype was seen ten or more times. The genes are TRBV6-1 and TRBJ2-7; TRBD1 matches 9 bases. Trimming took 7 bases from V and 4 from J; bases not matched to a gene: 11. Germline assignment: CDR1 MNHNS and CDR2 SASEGT. This CDR3 is 15 amino acids long. CDR3 in DNA: TGTGCCAGCACCAAAGGGGACAGGGTCCCTTACGAGCAGTACTTC. Residues: CASTKGDRVPYEQYF.

The table lists this clonotype with many counts. The J gene is TRBJ2-1, the V gene TRBV30; a possible D gene is TRBD2 (5 bases). Germline CDR1 GTSNPN, CDR2 SVGIG (reference sequence). There are 12 residues in the CDR3. V was clipped by 3 bases and J by 10 bases, with 13 bases between them. The CDR3, as DNA: TGTGCCTGGAGGAGCGAAAGGAGGGAGCAGTTCTTC. Translating it yields CAWRSERREQFF.

This clonotype was found many times. The V gene is TRBV2, the J gene TRBJ1-1; perhaps TRBD1 as D (5 bases). The CDR3 extends over 15 amino acids. Trimming removed 5 bases at V and 5 bases at J, with 18 bases between. From germline, CDR1 is SNHLY and CDR2 FYNNEI. CDR3 sequence: CASSFEVIGVTEAFF. DNA of the CDR3: TGTGCCAGCAGTTTCGAAGTCATAGGGGTAACTGAAGCTTTCTTT.

This clonotype was observed at least ten times. This chain links TRBV29-1 with TRBJ2-1, with D unclear. V shed 4 bases and J shed 0 bases, with 10 bases lying between them. The CDR3 runs 14 residues. Germline V lookup: CDR1 SQVTM, CDR2 ANQGSEA. CDR3 sequence: CSVVATSSYNEQFF. CDR3 bases: TGCAGCGTTGTAGCAACGAGCTCCTACAATGAGCAGTTCTTC.

In regard to this clonotype: A far bigger clonotype differs at one base, so this is likely a read error. The chain recombines TRBV6-6 with TRBJ1-1; the D gene is possibly TRBD1 (6 bases). This CDR3 is built from 16 residues. Germline lookup yields CDR1 MNHNY and CDR2 SVGAGI (reference sequence). The CDR3 DNA sequence: TGTGCCAGCAGTTACTCGAGGGACACCAGGAACACTGAAGCTCTCTTT. Translating it yields CASSYSRDTRNTEALF.

This clonotype came up many times. J is TRBJ2-2 and V is TRBV7-9; 9 bases match TRBD1. The CDR3 runs 15 residues. CDR1 is SEHNR, CDR2 FQNEAQ, per germline (reference sequence). V trimming: 8 bases; J trimming: 7 bases; junction bases outside the gene matches: 11. The CDR3, as DNA: TGTGCCAGCGCCAATCGGGGACAGGGATTCGGGGAGCTGTTTTTT. This translates into CASANRGQGFGELFF.

This clonotype has a count of ten or more. This CDR3 reads CASSEGNSGYTF. Here the CDR3 DNA reads TGTGCCAGCAGTGAAGGGAATAGTGGCTACACCTTC. The genes are TRBV2 and TRBJ1-2; D unclear. The V and J ends lost 1 base and 7 bases respectively, with 7 bases between them. Germline-derived CDR1 and CDR2 are SNHLY and FYNNEI. The CDR3 is 12 amino acids.

This chain joins TRBV5-1 and TRBJ2-1; 8 nucleotides match TRBD1. The CDR3 has 15 amino acids. The V segment lost 4 bases and the J segment 2 bases; nucleotides outside the gene matches: 5. Germline V CDR1 and CDR2: SGHRS, YFSETQ. The CDR3 sequence is CASSATQGAYNEQFF. Written as DNA, the CDR3 is TGCGCCAGCAGCGCAACACAGGGGGCCTACAATGAGCAGTTCTTC. The full variable domain, with the rest looked up from reference TRBV5-1 and TRBJ2-1, is KAGVTQTPRYLIKTRGQQVTLSCSPISGHRSVSWYQQTPGQGLQFLFEYFSETQRNKGNFPGRFSGRQFSNSRSEMNVSTLELGDSALYLCASSATQGAYNEQFFGPGTRLTVL.

The chain combines TRBV4-1 with TRBJ2-6; 9 bases align to TRBD1. Germline CDR1 MGHRA, CDR2 YSYEKL. The CDR3 sequence is 18 residues long. V gave up 0 bases and J gave up 2 bases; unmatched junction bases: 5. CDR3 in DNA: TGCGCCAGCAGCCAAGATACAGGGGGCACGGCTGGGGCCAACGTCCTGACTTTC. Protein product: CASSQDTGGTAGANVLTF.

In DNA form, the CDR3 reads TGTGCCAGCAGTTACAGGTTTGAGACCCAGTACTTC. Translating it yields CASSYRFETQYF. The gene calls are TRBV6-2 or TRBV6-3 and TRBJ2-5; D is ambiguous. Germline V gene lookup returns CDR1 MNHEY and CDR2 SVGEGT. Between the trimmed V and J ends, which lost 2 bases and 5 bases, there was a span of 6 bases. The CDR3 consists of 12 residues.

Notes on this clonotype: A much larger clone differs from this one at a single base, so this may be a read error. The chain is built from TRBV6-5 and TRBJ1-1; D not resolved. The germline gives CDR1 MNHEY, CDR2 SVGAGI. This CDR3 is built from 12 residues. CDR3 bases: TGTGCCAGCAGTTACGCGAACACTGGAGCTTTCTTT. Its protein is CASSYANTGAFF.

The V call is TRBV9, the J call TRBJ2-3; 7 bases map to TRBD2. V was clipped by 7 bases and J by 2 bases; unmatched bases: 7. The CDR3 sequence is 14 residues long. Looked up from germline, CDR1 is SGDLS and CDR2 is YYNGEE. The CDR3 region is CASGEGGTTDTQYF. The CDR3, as DNA: TGTGCCAGCGGTGAGGGAGGGACCACAGATACGCAGTATTTT.

This clonotype has a handful of counts. CDR3 DNA: TGCGCCAGCAGCCGGGAAGGGGGTAGCGGGTCGGGATGGGAGCTGTTTTTT. It yields the protein CASSREGGSGSGWELFF. The chain carries TRBV4-1 and TRBJ2-2, with a possible D match to TRBD2 (7 bases). V shed 4 bases and J shed 9 bases, with 24 bases lying between them. Germline V gene lookup returns CDR1 MGHRA and CDR2 YSYEKL. The CDR3 is made up of 17 amino acids.